Following are 29 T cell receptor beta chains from one sample sequenced in a study of monozygotic twins with inflammatory bowel disease. One entry per CDR3 protein, without DNA, is what TCRdb gives after re-calling the 5' RACE reads. The sample table sets out some 150,000 distinct CDR3 sequences. The sequenced material came from blood. These receptors originate from a human donor with ulcerative colitis or Crohn's disease, or a healthy co-twin of an affected twin (not recorded which).

V and J are TRBV20-1 and TRBJ1-1; the D gene TCRdb calls, TRBD1, cannot be checked with no DNA. The CDR3 length is 13 residues. CDR1 is DFQATT and CDR2 is SNEGSKA in the germline V gene (reference sequence). CDR3: CSAPRDLNTEAFF.

The V gene is TRBV20-1, the J gene TRBJ2-1; the TCRdb call, TRBD2, lacks DNA for checking. The CDR3 loop spans 13 amino acids. Germline values: CDR1 DFQATT, CDR2 SNEGSKA (reference sequence). CDR3 residues: CSARRGAYNEQFF.

The chain employs TRBV7-2 and TRBJ2-4; TCRdb returns TRBD1, unconfirmable since there is no DNA. The CDR3 has 15 residues. The germline CDR1 and CDR2 sequences are SGHTA and FQGNSA. The CDR3 reads CASSSQGGRGNIQYF.

The V and J genes are TRBV5-1 and TRBJ2-7. The CDR3 has 14 amino acids. Germline CDR1 and CDR2: SGHRS and YFSETQ. This CDR3 is CASSSRQGAYEQYF.

CDR3 sequence: CASSYGGTEEETQYF. The chain is built from TRBV28 and TRBJ2-5; checking the TCRdb D call of TRBD2 is not possible without DNA. This CDR3 has 15 residues. Germline V lookup: CDR1 MDHEN, CDR2 SYDVKM.

The genes are TRBV20-1 and TRBJ2-1; TCRdb returns TRBD1, unconfirmable since there is no DNA. Germline V gene lookup returns CDR1 DFQATT and CDR2 SNEGSKA (reference sequence). The CDR3 contains 14 residues. The CDR3 sequence: CSAPPRGGRDEQFF.

The V gene is TRBV12-3 or TRBV12-4, the J gene TRBJ1-2. The CDR3 is 14 amino acids. The CDR3 loop reads CASSSTRTVYGYTF.

V gene TRBV29-1 combines with J gene TRBJ2-5; TCRdb's D call, TRBD1, is unchecked because there is no DNA. The germline V gene encodes CDR1 SQVTM and CDR2 ANQGSEA. The CDR3 is made up of 13 amino acids. The CDR3 loop reads CSATIAGAETQYF.

CDR3 amino acids: CSASSSRGEQETQYF. The chain links TRBV20-1 to TRBJ2-5; TCRdb designates TRBD1, a call that cannot be tested without DNA. The CDR3 is made up of 15 amino acids. CDR1 is DFQATT and CDR2 is SNEGSKA in the germline V gene (reference sequence).

This chain joins TRBV23-1 and TRBJ1-4. TRBV23-1 is sorted into the ORF group, with uncertain function. The CDR3 covers 13 residues. CDR3 sequence reads: CASSQSGKGKLFF.

CDR3 sequence reads: CASSIGGTQYF. The chain recombines TRBV9 with TRBJ2-5; without DNA, the TCRdb call of TRBD1 cannot be checked. This CDR3 has 11 residues. Per the germline V gene, CDR1 is SGDLS and CDR2 is YYNGEE.

The rearrangement links TRBV5-8 to TRBJ1-4; TCRdb lists TRBD1, though no DNA is available to test this call. From germline, CDR1 is SGHTS and CDR2 YDEGEE. The CDR3 extends over 14 amino acids. The CDR3 region is CASNAGQLNEKLFF.

The chain joins TRBV7-2 to TRBJ1-4. The CDR3 runs 14 residues. In germline, CDR1 is SGHTA, CDR2 FQGNSA. The chain's CDR3 is CASSLLAGNEKLFF.

The chain carries TRBV9 and TRBJ2-3; the D gene TCRdb calls, TRBD1, cannot be checked with no DNA. This CDR3 comprises 14 residues. Germline lookup yields CDR1 SGDLS and CDR2 YYNGEE. The CDR3 protein is CASSYGTSPDTQYF.

The genes are TRBV20-1 and TRBJ1-4. The CDR3 extends over 14 amino acids. Germline CDR1 is DFQATT and CDR2 is SNEGSKA (reference sequence). This CDR3 reads CSARDQERDEKLFF.

This rearrangement joins TRBV5-4 to TRBJ1-3. The germline CDR1 and CDR2 sequences are SGHNT and YYREEE (reference sequence). This CDR3 region has 14 residues. The CDR3 spells CASSRDRAGNTIYF.

The genes are TRBV4-1 and TRBJ2-2. The CDR3 length is 14 residues. The germline CDR1 and CDR2 sequences are MGHRA and YSYEKL. The chain's CDR3 is CASSQEPNTGELFF.

The CDR3 region is CASSSGLSRRYGYTF. The chain links TRBV11-3 to TRBJ1-2. Looked up from germline, CDR1 is SGHNT and CDR2 is YENEEA. CDR3 length equals 15 residues.

The chain carries TRBV6-1 and TRBJ2-5; TCRdb's assignment of TRBD2 cannot be checked, as there is no DNA. This CDR3 is built from 17 residues. The germline gives CDR1 MNHNS, CDR2 SASEGT. CDR3 protein: CASRPLGEREHQETQYF.

The chain employs TRBV24-1 and TRBJ2-7. Germline V CDR1 and CDR2: KGHDR, SFDVKD. This CDR3 has 14 amino acids. CDR3 loop: CATSDTDGTYEQYF.

The chain joins TRBV30 to TRBJ1-2; with no DNA, the TCRdb D assignment of TRBD1 cannot be verified. This CDR3 is built from 16 residues. Germline V lookup: CDR1 GTSNPN, CDR2 SVGIG (reference sequence). The chain's CDR3 is CAWSARLGTGNYGYTF. Full variable domain (rest looked up from reference TRBV30 and TRBJ1-2): SQTIHQWPATLVQPVGSPLSLECTVEGTSNPNLYWYRQAAGRGLQLLFYSVGIGQISSEVPQNLSASRPQDRQFILSSKKLLLSDSGFYLCAWSARLGTGNYGYTFGSGTRLTVV.

This sequence joins TRBV12-3 or TRBV12-4 and TRBJ2-3. The CDR3 has 16 residues. CDR3 amino acids: CASGPKDGASTDTQYF.

The chain combines TRBV5-1 with TRBJ2-7; TCRdb's D gene call, TRBD1, goes unchecked for lack of DNA. The CDR3 is 14 amino acids. CDR1 is SGHRS, CDR2 YFSETQ, per germline. The CDR3 here is CASSQRGESREQYF.

This chain uses TRBV20-1 with TRBJ2-1. The CDR3 runs to 12 residues. Germline-derived CDR1 and CDR2 are DFQATT and SNEGSKA (reference sequence). The CDR3 reads CSARDQDNEQFF.

The V and J genes are TRBV7-2 and TRBJ2-3; TCRdb proposes TRBD2, but this gene call is untestable without DNA. The CDR3 loop spans 12 amino acids. Per germline, CDR1 SGHTA and CDR2 FQGNSA. The CDR3 is CASSPGGPTQYF. Full variable domain (missing parts from reference TRBV7-2 and TRBJ2-3): GAGVSQSPSNKVTEKGKDVELRCDPISGHTALYWYRQSLGQGLEFLIYFQGNSAPDKSGLPSDRFSAERTGGSVSTLTIQRTQQEDSAVYLCASSPGGPTQYFGPGTRLTVL.

V and J are TRBV5-1 and TRBJ1-4; TCRdb picks TRBD1, but there is no DNA to check that call. Germline CDR1 reads SGHRS; CDR2 reads YFSETQ. This CDR3 is 12 amino acids long. CDR3 in amino acids: CASSSQGEKLFF.

V gene TRBV20-1 combines with J gene TRBJ1-1; TCRdb picks TRBD1, but there is no DNA to check that call. The CDR3 covers 13 residues. Germline V gene sequence: CDR1 DFQATT, CDR2 SNEGSKA (reference sequence). This CDR3 is CSALTDRGTEAFF.

The chain carries TRBV9 and TRBJ2-7. The CDR3 contains 13 residues. In germline, CDR1 is SGDLS, CDR2 YYNGEE. Here the CDR3 reads CASSIESGYEQYF.

The chain carries TRBV29-1 and TRBJ2-3. This CDR3 is 11 amino acids long. Germline loops: CDR1 SQVTM, CDR2 ANQGSEA. CDR3 region: CSAGYTDTQYF.